These T cell receptor beta chains were read from a single sample in a study of neoadjuvant nivolumab and ipilimumab in lung cancer. The table came from immunoSEQ multiplex PCR; TCRdb's copy has only in-frame clones and leaves some out. This table holds around 5,000 clones, roughly 70% found once. The material was tumor tissue, obtained after neoadjuvant nivolumab, alone or with ipilimumab, at or shortly before surgery. The receptors shown here come from an adult with non-small cell lung cancer. Each CDR3 is given with its conserved first and last residue. D genes are given only for firm matches. Size is stated for part of the rows, as once, few or many counts, or as a class when the clone is expanded.

j_gene | v_gene | d_gene | abundance | CDR3nt | CDR3aa
TRBJ1-1 | TRBV6-5 | NA | NA | TGTGCCAGCAGTTACTCGATGGGTCGGGGAACTGAAGCTTTCTTT | CASSYSMGRGTEAFF
TRBJ2-1 | TRBV7-2 | TRBD2 | NA | TGTGCCAGCAGCTCGGGGGGAGATGAGCAGTTCTTC | CASSSGGDEQFF
TRBJ2-7 | TRBV18 | NA | NA | TGTGCCAGCTCACCGAGGGGCGACGAGCAGTACTTC | CASSPRGDEQYF
TRBJ1-1 | TRBV7-9 | NA | NA | TGTGCCAGCAGCCTCCCACCCACTGAAGCTTTCTTT | CASSLPPTEAFF
TRBJ2-5 | TRBV4-1 | NA | NA | TGCGCCAGCAGCCGGGGGCGGGAAGAGACCCAGTACTTC | CASSRGREETQYF
TRBJ1-1 | TRBV9 | NA | few | TGTGCCAGCAGCGTAGATATGCAGGAGAACACTGAAGCTTTCTTT | CASSVDMQENTEAFF
TRBJ1-3 | TRBV5-4 | NA | NA | TGTGCCAGCAGTTGGGGCCTCTCTGGAAACACCATATATTTT | CASSWGLSGNTIYF
TRBJ1-4 | TRBV6-5 | NA | NA | TGTGCCAGCAGTTACTCCGGGCCCCGGGGAGAAGAAAAACTGTTTTTT | CASSYSGPRGEEKLFF
TRBJ2-7 | TRBV5-1 | TRBD1 | NA | TGCGCCAGCAGCACGGGACAGGGCAGCGTCGAGCAGTACTTC | CASSTGQGSVEQYF
TRBJ1-4 | TRBV7-9 | TRBD1 | NA | TGTGCCAGCAGCTCGGGACAGGGAGGCGAAAAACTGTTTTTT | CASSSGQGGEKLFF
TRBJ2-3 | TRBV7-8 | NA | NA | TGTGCCAGCAGACTCGACCAGACCCGCACAGATACGCAGTATTTT | CASRLDQTRTDTQYF
TRBJ2-1 | TRBV6-1 | NA | NA | TGTGCCAGCAAGGGACTCCCCCGGAATGAGCAGTTCTTC | CASKGLPRNEQFF
TRBJ1-1 | TRBV14 | NA | NA | TGTGCCAGCAGCTTTGGGCCGAACACTGAAGCTTTCTTT | CASSFGPNTEAFF
TRBJ2-2 | TRBV5-1 | NA | NA | TGCACCAGCAGCTTGGGAAACACCGGGGAGCTGTTTTTT | CTSSLGNTGELFF
TRBJ2-3 | TRBV13 | NA | NA | TGTGCCAGCAGCCTCCAAGGGAGAGATACGCAGTATTTT | CASSLQGRDTQYF
TRBJ2-2 | TRBV18 | NA | NA | TGTGCCAGCTCACCCACAGCGAACACCGGGGAGCTGTTTTTT | CASSPTANTGELFF
TRBJ1-1 | TRBV18 | NA | NA | TGTGCCAGCTCAGATAAAGGATCGAACACTGAAGCTTTCTTT | CASSDKGSNTEAFF
TRBJ1-1 | TRBV5-6 | NA | large | TGTGCCAGCAGCCTCCCACCCACTGAAGCTTTCTTT | CASSLPPTEAFF
TRBJ2-1 | TRBV7-2 | NA | NA | TGTGCCAGCAGCTTACAGGGCTACAATGAGCAGTTCTTC | CASSLQGYNEQFF
TRBJ2-7 | TRBV29-1 | NA | NA | TGCAGCGTCCGCCGTACCGAGGAGTCCTACGAGCAGTACTTC | CSVRRTEESYEQYF
TRBJ1-6 | TRBV19 | NA | NA | TGTGCCAGTACCAGGACACCTAATTCACCCCTCCACTTT | CASTRTPNSPLHF
TRBJ1-4 | TRBV7-9 | NA | NA | TGTGCCAGCAGCCTTAATATAAGAGAAGGTCTGTTTTTT | CASSLNIREGLFF
TRBJ2-2 | TRBV10-1 | TRBD2 | NA | TGCGCCAGCAGTGAGCTCCTCGGGGGGGCCGGGGAGCTGTTTTTT | CASSELLGGAGELFF
TRBJ2-7 | TRBV5-1 | NA | NA | TGCGCCAGCAGCTTGGGTGGCGGGCCCTCGGCGGTTTACGAGCAGTACTTC | CASSLGGGPSAVYEQYF
TRBJ1-2 | TRBV27 | TRBD1 | few | TGTGCCAGCAGTACCCAGGGGGCTAACTATGGCTACACCTTC | CASSTQGANYGYTF
TRBJ2-7 | TRBV5-6 | NA | few | TGTGCCAGCAGCTTGGTTGGTGAGCAGTACTTC | CASSLVGEQYF
TRBJ2-2 | TRBV9 | TRBD2 | NA | TGTGCCAGCAGCGTACTAGCGGGGCCTCTGAACACCGGGGAGCTGTTTTTT | CASSVLAGPLNTGELFF
TRBJ2-5 | TRBV19 | NA | NA | TGTGCCAGTAGTACCACGTTAGCCCAAGAGACCCAGTACTTC | CASSTTLAQETQYF
TRBJ1-3 | TRBV19 | TRBD1 | NA | TGTGCCAGTAGTACGGGGGACAGCTCTGGAAACACCATATATTTT | CASSTGDSSGNTIYF
TRBJ1-6 | TRBV19 | TRBD1 | NA | TGTGCCAGTAGGCGGACAGGCAATTCACCCCTCCACTTT | CASRRTGNSPLHF
TRBJ1-6 | TRBV7-2 | NA | NA | TGTGCCAGCAGCTTAGGGACTCTGGGAAATTCACCCCTCCACTTT | CASSLGTLGNSPLHF
TRBJ2-7 | TRBV7-8 | TRBD2 | few | TGTGCCAGCAGCTTAAGGTCTAGCGGGGGCCCTAACTCCTACGAGCAGTACTTC | CASSLRSSGGPNSYEQYF
TRBJ1-1 | TRBV7-9 | NA | NA | TGTGCCAGCAGCTTAGATTATATCACAGGGAACACTGAAGCTTTCTTT | CASSLDYITGNTEAFF
TRBJ1-1 | TRBV10-3 | TRBD1 | once | TGTGCCATCAGTGAGGCGACAGGGTTGGACACTGAAGCTTTCTTT | CAISEATGLDTEAFF
TRBJ2-3 | TRBV14 | TRBD2 | NA | TGTGCCAGCAGCCAAGAAATCGGGGGGGGAGATACGCAGTATTTT | CASSQEIGGGDTQYF
TRBJ1-1 | TRBV29-1 | NA | NA | TGCAGCGTGGCCGTTCAGAGGAACACTGAAGCTTTCTTT | CSVAVQRNTEAFF
TRBJ2-3 | TRBV28 | NA | NA | TGTGCCAGCAGTATCCAGACCCCCTCAACGCAGTATTTT | CASSIQTPSTQYF
TRBJ2-3 | TRBV6-1 | NA | NA | TGTGCCAGCAGTGAATTTTTTCAAACAGATACGCAGTATTTT | CASSEFFQTDTQYF
TRBJ1-4 | TRBV6-5 | NA | once | TGTGCCAGCAGTTACTCGGAAGGTGCAACTAATGAAAAACTGTTTTTT | CASSYSEGATNEKLFF
TRBJ2-1 | TRBV29-1 | TRBD1 | NA | TGCAGCGTTTCCCGAAAGGGGGCGATCGATGAGCAGTTCTTC | CSVSRKGAIDEQFF
TRBJ2-7 | TRBV28 | NA | NA | TGTGCCAGCAGTCCGGAGCCAGGGGAGCAGTACTTC | CASSPEPGEQYF
TRBJ2-1 | TRBV5-1 | NA | NA | TGCGCCAGCGGCCGGGACTCCTACAATGAGCAGTTCTTC | CASGRDSYNEQFF
TRBJ1-6 | TRBV28 | NA | NA | TGTGCCAGCAGTAGGAGAAATTCACCCCTCCACTTT | CASSRRNSPLHF
TRBJ1-1 | TRBV11-3 | NA | NA | TGTGCCAGCAGCGTGAGAAGGAACACTGAAGCTTTCTTT | CASSVRRNTEAFF
TRBJ2-5 | TRBV5-1 | TRBD1 | NA | TGCGCCAGCAGCAGTACATCCGGGACAGAAGAGACCCAGTACTTC | CASSSTSGTEETQYF
TRBJ1-5 | TRBV6-1 | NA | NA | TGTGCCAGCAGTGAAGCGAGATATAGCAATCAGCCCCAGCATTTT | CASSEARYSNQPQHF
TRBJ2-7 | TRBV19 | NA | NA | TGTGCCAGTAGTCCACAGGCGGCGAGCTACGAGCAGTACTTC | CASSPQAASYEQYF
TRBJ2-7 | TRBV5-1 | TRBD1 | NA | TGCGCCAGCAGCTGGGGGACAGCGAGCTCCTACGAGCAGTACTTC | CASSWGTASSYEQYF
TRBJ1-2 | TRBV4-3 | TRBD1 | NA | TGCGCCAGCAGCCAAGAAAGGACAGGGGGCGTCGATGGCTACACCTTC | CASSQERTGGVDGYTF
TRBJ2-1 | TRBV29-1 | NA | once | TGCAGCGTTGAACTCCCTGGGGGCCCCAGCTCCTACAATGAGCAGTTCTTC | CSVELPGGPSSYNEQFF
TRBJ1-5 | TRBV2 | TRBD1 | NA | TGTGCCAGCAGTGAATGGCCAGGGGGGAATAGCAATCAGCCCCAGCATTTT | CASSEWPGGNSNQPQHF